These T cell receptor beta chains were read from a single sample in a study of radiotherapy plus CTLA-4 blockade in lung cancer. Produced via immunoSEQ multiplex PCR; TCRdb's table is partial and in-frame only. The table includes about 59,000 clones, approximately 80% detected once. The material was peripheral blood, obtained from a patient treated with radiotherapy plus ipilimumab. The source is a human donor with non-small cell lung cancer whose response to radiotherapy plus ipilimumab could not be evaluated. Each CDR3 is given with its conserved first and last residue. A D gene is named only where the DNA matches it firmly. Clone size is given for some rows only: seen once, a few or many times, or a class if the clone is expanded.

abundance: NA
j_gene: TRBJ2-7
d_gene: NA
v_gene: TRBV9
len: 15
CDR3nt: TGTGCCAGCAGCGTAGGGGTCCAGGCTCCCTACGAGCAGTACTTC
CDR3aa: CASSVGVQAPYEQYF

abundance: once
j_gene: TRBJ1-2
d_gene: TRBD1
v_gene: TRBV25-1
len: 16
CDR3nt: TGTGCCAGCAGTGATAGACAGGGGAGGCGGCCTAATGGCTACACCTTC
CDR3aa: CASSDRQGRRPNGYTF

abundance: NA
j_gene: TRBJ2-5
d_gene: TRBD2
v_gene: TRBV5-1
len: 17
CDR3nt: TGCGCCAGCAGTCGTTTTCCTGGCGGGGGGAACGAAGAGACCCAGTACTTC
CDR3aa: CASSRFPGGGNEETQYF

abundance: few
j_gene: TRBJ2-1
d_gene: NA
v_gene: TRBV10-2
len: 15
CDR3nt: TGCGCCAGCCTCAACGAGTACAGATCCTACAATGAGCAGTTCTTC
CDR3aa: CASLNEYRSYNEQFF

abundance: NA
j_gene: TRBJ2-7
d_gene: NA
v_gene: TRBV27
len: 16
CDR3nt: TGTGCCAGCAGTCGCGTGCCCCAGGGTGGCTCCTACGAGCAGTACTTC
CDR3aa: CASSRVPQGGSYEQYF

abundance: NA
j_gene: TRBJ2-1
d_gene: NA
v_gene: TRBV10-3
len: 14
CDR3nt: TGTGCCATCAAAATAACAGAGTTCCGCCCCGAGCAGTTCTTC
CDR3aa: CAIKITEFRPEQFF

abundance: NA
j_gene: TRBJ2-5
d_gene: TRBD2
v_gene: TRBV5-8
len: 17
CDR3nt: TGTGCCAGCAGCACGGGACTAGCGGGGGGGTCCCAAGAGACCCAGTACTTC
CDR3aa: CASSTGLAGGSQETQYF

abundance: NA
j_gene: TRBJ2-2
d_gene: TRBD2
v_gene: TRBV5-4
len: 17
CDR3nt: TGTGCCAGCAGATTGGGACTAGCGGGAGGTAACACCGGGGAGCTGTTTTTT
CDR3aa: CASRLGLAGGNTGELFF

abundance: NA
j_gene: TRBJ1-2
d_gene: TRBD1
v_gene: TRBV7-2
len: 15
CDR3nt: TGTGCCAGCAGCTTCGTAGGGACAGGGAGGGATGGCTACACCTTC
CDR3aa: CASSFVGTGRDGYTF

abundance: NA
j_gene: TRBJ2-7
d_gene: TRBD1
v_gene: TRBV27
len: 14
CDR3nt: TGTGCCAGCAGAGCTGGGACAGGTTCTTACGAGCAGTACTTC
CDR3aa: CASRAGTGSYEQYF

abundance: NA
j_gene: TRBJ1-2
d_gene: TRBD1
v_gene: TRBV5-1
len: 14
CDR3nt: TGCGCCAGCAGCTTGGCAGGGGGTCATGATGGCTACACCTTC
CDR3aa: CASSLAGGHDGYTF

abundance: NA
j_gene: TRBJ2-1
d_gene: NA
v_gene: TRBV11-2
len: 16
CDR3nt: TGTGCCAGCAGCTCCGAGATAAGCTCCGGGTACAATGAGCAGTTCTTC
CDR3aa: CASSSEISSGYNEQFF

abundance: NA
j_gene: TRBJ1-1
d_gene: TRBD1
v_gene: TRBV5-4
len: 17
CDR3nt: TGTGCCAGCAGTAACGTGGGACAGGGGGCCGGTGGCACTGAAGCTTTCTTT
CDR3aa: CASSNVGQGAGGTEAFF

abundance: once
j_gene: TRBJ2-7
d_gene: TRBD2
v_gene: TRBV5-1
len: 16
CDR3nt: TGCGCCAGCAGCTCGGTTATAGCGGGAGTGGGAGAAGAGCAGTACTTC
CDR3aa: CASSSVIAGVGEEQYF

abundance: NA
j_gene: TRBJ2-3
d_gene: NA
v_gene: TRBV11-2
len: 16
CDR3nt: TGTGCCAGCAGCTTAGGAGGGGACTCCCGAGTAGATACGCAGTATTTT
CDR3aa: CASSLGGDSRVDTQYF

abundance: few
j_gene: TRBJ2-7
d_gene: TRBD1
v_gene: TRBV19
len: 15
CDR3nt: TGTGCCAGTAGTAGACAGGGGACCCCACGGGACGAGCAGTACTTC
CDR3aa: CASSRQGTPRDEQYF

abundance: NA
j_gene: TRBJ2-1
d_gene: NA
v_gene: TRBV19
len: 15
CDR3nt: TGTGCCAGTAGTATGGCTGGAGGGCCGCTGGGTGAGCAGTTCTTC
CDR3aa: CASSMAGGPLGEQFF

abundance: NA
j_gene: TRBJ2-1
d_gene: TRBD2
v_gene: TRBV5-5
len: 15
CDR3nt: TGTGCCAGCAGCTCCCAGCGGGAAGCGTACAATGAGCAGTTCTTC
CDR3aa: CASSSQREAYNEQFF

abundance: NA
j_gene: TRBJ1-2
d_gene: NA
v_gene: TRBV28
len: 17
CDR3nt: TGTGCCAGCAGTTCGCCTCAACCAGGGGTGCGAAACTATGGCTACACCTTC
CDR3aa: CASSSPQPGVRNYGYTF

abundance: few
j_gene: TRBJ2-7
d_gene: TRBD1
v_gene: TRBV11-2
len: 14
CDR3nt: TGTGCCAGCAGCTTCGGACAGGGGGTGTGGGAGCAGTACTTC
CDR3aa: CASSFGQGVWEQYF

abundance: NA
j_gene: TRBJ2-3
d_gene: TRBD2
v_gene: TRBV10-3
len: 14
CDR3nt: TGTGCCATCCGGGGGGTCGGGAGCACAGATACGCAGTATTTT
CDR3aa: CAIRGVGSTDTQYF

abundance: once
j_gene: TRBJ1-4
d_gene: TRBD1
v_gene: TRBV7-2
len: 14
CDR3nt: TGTGCCAGCAGCCCGAGGGACAGGGCTGAAAAACTGTTTTTT
CDR3aa: CASSPRDRAEKLFF

abundance: NA
j_gene: TRBJ1-1
d_gene: NA
v_gene: TRBV7-2
len: 14
CDR3nt: TGTGCCAGCAGCCCAATTAGTGTTCGGACAAAAGCTTTCTTT
CDR3aa: CASSPISVRTKAFF

abundance: NA
j_gene: TRBJ1-2
d_gene: NA
v_gene: TRBV10-2
len: 14
CDR3nt: TGCGCCAGCAGAGAAGGACAGCTAAACTATGGCTACACCTTC
CDR3aa: CASREGQLNYGYTF

abundance: NA
j_gene: TRBJ1-4
d_gene: NA
v_gene: TRBV7-2
len: 15
CDR3nt: TGTGCCAGCAGCTTAGTCACAGGGCTAGGTGAAAAACTGTTTTTT
CDR3aa: CASSLVTGLGEKLFF

abundance: NA
j_gene: TRBJ2-7
d_gene: NA
v_gene: TRBV12-5
len: 11
CDR3nt: TGTGCTAGTGGCCTCCTGTACGAGCAGTACTTC
CDR3aa: CASGLLYEQYF

abundance: NA
j_gene: TRBJ1-3
d_gene: TRBD1
v_gene: TRBV5-8
len: 13
CDR3nt: TGTGCCAGCAGCTTGGGACAGGGACACACCATATATTTT
CDR3aa: CASSLGQGHTIYF

abundance: NA
j_gene: TRBJ2-2
d_gene: NA
v_gene: TRBV2
len: 15
CDR3nt: TGTGCCAGCATGCGTCGGACTTCAGGAGGCGGGGAGCTGTTTTTT
CDR3aa: CASMRRTSGGGELFF

abundance: NA
j_gene: TRBJ2-7
d_gene: TRBD1
v_gene: TRBV28
len: 14
CDR3nt: TGTGCCAGCAGTTCCGGGACAGGGTCCTACGAGCAGTACTTC
CDR3aa: CASSSGTGSYEQYF

abundance: NA
j_gene: TRBJ2-2
d_gene: NA
v_gene: TRBV2
len: 14
CDR3nt: TGTGCCAGCACTGGCGGCACGAACACCGGGGAGCTGTTTTTT
CDR3aa: CASTGGTNTGELFF

abundance: few
j_gene: TRBJ2-1
d_gene: TRBD2
v_gene: TRBV28
len: 15
CDR3nt: TGTGCCAGCAGTCCTCGACTAGCGGGAGCCCTCCCGCAGTTCTTC
CDR3aa: CASSPRLAGALPQFF

abundance: NA
j_gene: TRBJ2-3
d_gene: NA
v_gene: TRBV6-5
len: 14
CDR3nt: TGTGCCAGCAGTTACGGAGCTTCCACAGATACGCAGTATTTT
CDR3aa: CASSYGASTDTQYF

abundance: NA
j_gene: TRBJ2-1
d_gene: NA
v_gene: TRBV6-1
len: 15
CDR3nt: TGTGCCAGCAGTGAAGGCCTAGCCCCTTACAATGAGCAGTTCTTC
CDR3aa: CASSEGLAPYNEQFF

abundance: NA
j_gene: TRBJ2-3
d_gene: TRBD2
v_gene: TRBV9
len: 15
CDR3nt: TGTGCCAGCAGCCGAGCGGGAGGGCCCATAAATACGCAGTATTTT
CDR3aa: CASSRAGGPINTQYF

abundance: NA
j_gene: TRBJ2-7
d_gene: TRBD1
v_gene: TRBV6-1
len: 15
CDR3nt: TGTGCCAGCAGTGGGACAGGGGATTTTGCCTACGAGCAGTACTTC
CDR3aa: CASSGTGDFAYEQYF

abundance: NA
j_gene: TRBJ2-1
d_gene: NA
v_gene: TRBV6-6
len: 13
CDR3nt: TGTGCCAGCAGTTACGAACAGGCTAGTGAGCAGTTCTTC
CDR3aa: CASSYEQASEQFF

abundance: NA
j_gene: TRBJ2-3
d_gene: TRBD2
v_gene: TRBV9
len: 15
CDR3nt: TGTGCCAGCAGCGTAGGCGGGAGGGCCGAGAATACGCAGTATTTT
CDR3aa: CASSVGGRAENTQYF

abundance: once
j_gene: TRBJ2-3
d_gene: TRBD2
v_gene: TRBV19
len: 14
CDR3nt: TGTGCCAGTACCCCGGGAGGGCCCGGGGATACGCAGTATTTT
CDR3aa: CASTPGGPGDTQYF

abundance: NA
j_gene: TRBJ2-1
d_gene: NA
v_gene: TRBV7-2
len: 13
CDR3nt: TGTGCCAGCAGCTTAGTCGGGGGAAGTGAGCAGTTCTTC
CDR3aa: CASSLVGGSEQFF

abundance: NA
j_gene: TRBJ2-4
d_gene: TRBD1
v_gene: TRBV9
len: 15
CDR3nt: TGTGCCAGCAGCGCCGGACAGGGCCCTCAAAACATTCAGTACTTC
CDR3aa: CASSAGQGPQNIQYF

abundance: NA
j_gene: TRBJ2-1
d_gene: TRBD2
v_gene: TRBV15
len: 15
CDR3nt: TGTGCCACCAGCAGGACTAGCGGGGCCTACAATGAGCAGTTCTTC
CDR3aa: CATSRTSGAYNEQFF

abundance: NA
j_gene: TRBJ1-2
d_gene: NA
v_gene: TRBV4-1
len: 16
CDR3nt: TGCGCCAGCAGCCACGGAGGCCTCGGGAGTAACTATGGCTACACCTTC
CDR3aa: CASSHGGLGSNYGYTF

abundance: NA
j_gene: TRBJ1-1
d_gene: NA
v_gene: TRBV5-1
len: 15
CDR3nt: TGCGCCAGCAACCTTCGATCTGGGCGGAACACTGAAGCTTTCTTT
CDR3aa: CASNLRSGRNTEAFF

abundance: NA
j_gene: TRBJ2-2
d_gene: TRBD2
v_gene: TRBV27
len: 15
CDR3nt: TGTGCCAGCAGTTTCGGGACTAGCAGCACCGGGGAGCTGTTTTTT
CDR3aa: CASSFGTSSTGELFF

abundance: NA
j_gene: TRBJ2-3
d_gene: NA
v_gene: TRBV19
len: 15
CDR3nt: TGTGCCAGTAGTATCGGTGGGGGGGGGCGTGATACGCAGTATTTT
CDR3aa: CASSIGGGGRDTQYF

abundance: NA
j_gene: TRBJ2-1
d_gene: TRBD2
v_gene: TRBV5-1
len: 12
CDR3nt: TGCGCCAGCACGACTAGCCCCCATGAGCAGTTCTTC
CDR3aa: CASTTSPHEQFF

abundance: NA
j_gene: TRBJ2-5
d_gene: NA
v_gene: TRBV7-2
len: 16
CDR3nt: TGTGCCAGCAGCTTGGAGGAGGGGTCTCGCCAAGAGACCCAGTACTTC
CDR3aa: CASSLEEGSRQETQYF

abundance: NA
j_gene: TRBJ2-7
d_gene: TRBD1
v_gene: TRBV6-6
len: 13
CDR3nt: TGTGCCAGCAGTCAAAGGGACAGAGCCGAGCAGTACTTC
CDR3aa: CASSQRDRAEQYF

abundance: NA
j_gene: TRBJ1-2
d_gene: NA
v_gene: TRBV29-1
len: 13
CDR3nt: TGCAGCGTTAAACAGATTGGAAACTATGGCTACACCTTC
CDR3aa: CSVKQIGNYGYTF

abundance: NA
j_gene: TRBJ1-2
d_gene: NA
v_gene: TRBV19
len: 13
CDR3nt: TGTGCCAGTAGTATGAACAGGCTCTATGGCTACACCTTC
CDR3aa: CASSMNRLYGYTF

abundance: once
j_gene: TRBJ2-3
d_gene: TRBD1
v_gene: TRBV9
len: 15
CDR3nt: TGTGCCAGCAGTTCCTCGGGACAGAACACAGATACGCAGTATTTT
CDR3aa: CASSSSGQNTDTQYF